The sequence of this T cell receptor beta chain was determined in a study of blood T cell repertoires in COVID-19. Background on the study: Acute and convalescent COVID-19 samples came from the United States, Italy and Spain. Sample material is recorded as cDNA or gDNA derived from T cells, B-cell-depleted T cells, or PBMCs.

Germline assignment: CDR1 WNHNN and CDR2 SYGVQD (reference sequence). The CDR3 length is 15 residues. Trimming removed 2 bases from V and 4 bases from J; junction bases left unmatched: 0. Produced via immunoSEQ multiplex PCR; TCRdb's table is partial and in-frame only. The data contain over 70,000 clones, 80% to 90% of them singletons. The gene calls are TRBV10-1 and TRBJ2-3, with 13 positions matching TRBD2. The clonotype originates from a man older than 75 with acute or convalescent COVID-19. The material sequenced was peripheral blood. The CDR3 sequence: CASSEGLAGADTQYF. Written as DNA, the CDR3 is TGCGCCAGCAGTGAGGGACTAGCGGGGGCAGATACGCAGTATTTT.